This T cell receptor (gamma chain) emerged from a study of Vγ9Vδ2 T cells in congenital toxoplasmosis (dated by TCRdb to the early 2020s). For the wider study: The diagnosis of congenital toxoplasmosis relied on IgG, IgM and IgA serology, Western blot and an in-house interferon-gamma release assay. TCR sequencing covered 5 or 6 infected and 10 to 11 uninfected infants at 2 months, plus 3 infected and 4 uninfected infants at 1 year. This study compared the CDR3 repertoires of the gamma and delta chains in sorted blood gammadelta T cells from congenitally T. gondii-infected infants versus uninfected infants. Sequencing of the repertoires was done on samples from infants at two time points: 2 months after birth and 1 year of age.

Overall results and qualifications from the work: Germline-encoded fetal-type TRDV2 CDR3 sequences seemed more prevalent in infected than uninfected roughly 2-month-old infants, suggesting an in utero expansion footprint. The repertoire differences between infected and uninfected infants were less clear at 1 year of age than at 2 months. Compared with uninfected infants, infected infants at 2 months appeared to have fewer N additions in their TRGV9 and TRDV2 CDR3s, and this was especially true for TRDV2-TRDJ1 sequences. Two months was the earliest age with enough suitable sample material for TCR repertoire analysis, so newborn repertoires were not sequenced. A public TRGV9 clonotype was highly prevalent in both infected and uninfected infants.

The CDR3 covers 15 residues, taking in both the cysteine and the phenylalanine. Kept here is only the CDR3 DNA, which spans 45 bases and is read in frame from base 1. For CDR1 and CDR2, the germline V gene (reference sequence) lists GITISATS and ISYDGTV. Mothers of both infected and uninfected infants received the same treatment, using spiramycin and/or pyrimethamine plus sulfadiazine plus folinic acid. All infants, both infected and uninfected, were delivered at term after more than 37 weeks of gestation. Approximately 0.99 mL of blood was processed into PBMCs by Lymphoprep gradient centrifugation, after which the PBMCs were cryopreserved in liquid nitrogen and shipped to Belgium. After thawing, the PBMCs were labeled with Zombie NIR viability dye and stained with antibodies against CD3, TCR gammadelta, Vgamma9 and Vdelta2. Sorting of CD3+ TCRgammadelta+ T cells was performed on a FACSAria III, with a mean purity of about 98%. For each sample, RNA was extracted from about 10,000 sorted gammadelta T cells with the RNeasy Micro Kit. Infants were born to mothers enrolled with primary T. gondii infection during pregnancy. Peripheral blood samples from the infants were taken at an outpatient microbiology and virology center in Pavia, Italy.

The sample holds a few counts of this clone. What this receptor recognizes is not known. This sequence is one base from a far larger clone and is likely a read error. cDNA was made by template-switch reverse transcription with TRGC- and TRDC-specific primers in one tube, using SuperScript II. The TRGC primer was designed so that it binds both the TRGC1 and the TRGC2 constant genes. The KAPA Real-Time Library Amplification Kit was used to amplify TRG and TRD, and AMPure XP beads were used for purification between steps. Index PCR with the Nextera XT Index Kit was used to attach the Illumina sequencing adapters. An Illumina MiSeq running the V2 300 kit was used to sequence the TRG and TRD amplicons, producing 150 bp paired-end reads. In the paper's pipeline: Before any further analysis, FastQC version 0.11.8 was used to check read quality. Reads were aligned to GenBank TRG or TRD reference genes, and CDR3 sequences were built with MiXCR version 3.0.3. Default MiXCR settings were kept, except that 3 rather than 5 consecutive nucleotides were used to assemble TRDD gene segments. N additions, CDR3 length, J segment length and clonotype sharing between samples were all calculated using VDJtools version 1.2.1. CDR3 sequences that were out of frame or contained stop codons were removed from the analysis. Infant repertoires were compared for overlap with previously published fetal, cord blood and adult blood Vgamma9Vdelta2 repertoires. Clones were re-identified by TCRdb from the public reads with CATT, and rows with the same DNA were merged. TCRdb assigned the V and J calls; the authors' analysis was not used. Within this sample are fewer than 300 gamma-chain clones, with about 41% of them counted one time only. Around 70% of the sample is taken by the ten largest.

Sequencing used gamma-delta T cells from blood. The TCR was taken from a child under 10 years old born to a mother with Toxoplasma gondii infection during pregnancy, either congenitally infected or uninfected (not recorded which). The sequence joins TRGV9 to TRGJP. The nucleotide sequence is TGTGCCTCGTGGGAGCAAGAGTTGGGCAAAAAAATCAAGGTATTT. This yields the protein CASWEQELGKKIKVF.